These 16 T cell receptor beta chains share one sample of origin, sequenced in a study of cytomegalovirus exposure and HLA in healthy donors. Generated by immunoSEQ multiplex PCR, the TCRdb table keeps only in-frame clones and is missing some. The sample holds over 250,000 clones; 65% to 90% are singletons and the top ten take less than 1.2%. Sequences were obtained from PBMCs. These receptors all come from a woman younger than 30 in good health and CMV-seronegative.

The gene calls are TRBV12-1 and TRBJ2-7; TRBD2 was called by the table and not checked on the DNA. TRBV12-1 is flagged as a pseudogene. CDR3 size: 18 residues. The CDR3 here is CASSFSPPKRDPPYEQYF. The CDR3 bases are TGTGCCAGCAGCTTTTCCCCCCCGAAGCGGGATCCCCCCTACGAGCAGTACTTC.

V and J are TRBV27 and TRBJ1-2, with TRBD1 matching over 8 bases. This CDR3 is 14 amino acids long. V was clipped by 6 bases and J by 8 bases; unmatched bases: 11. CDR1 is MNHEY, CDR2 SMNVEV, per germline (reference sequence). CDR3 sequence reads: CASSSGQGAQGYTF. CDR3 bases: TGTGCCAGCAGCTCCGGGCAGGGGGCACAGGGCTACACCTTC.

The genes are TRBV10-1 and TRBJ2-3; a possible D gene is TRBD1 (6 bases). The CDR3 contains 15 residues. CDR1 and CDR2 from the germline V gene are WNHNN and SYGVQD (reference sequence). Trimming pared 3 bases from V and 4 bases from J, leaving 14 bases between. CDR3 sequence: CASSDEGVGADTQYF. For the CDR3, the DNA is TGCGCCAGCAGTGATGAGGGGGTCGGGGCAGATACGCAGTATTTT.

The V and J genes are TRBV5-1 and TRBJ1-3; D gene ambiguous. Germline loops: CDR1 SGHRS, CDR2 YFSETQ. V lost 4 bases and J 0 bases, leaving 8 bases between the germline ends. The CDR3 is made up of 14 amino acids. CDR3 DNA sequence: TGCGCCAGCAGCCACGGGGACTCTGGAAACACCATATATTTT. As protein: CASSHGDSGNTIYF.

The chain combines TRBV7-9 with TRBJ1-4; no definite D call. The CDR3 extends over 18 amino acids. Germline CDR1 SEHNR, CDR2 FQNEAQ (reference sequence). V dropped 1 base and J dropped 0 bases, with 15 bases sitting between them. CDR3 sequence (DNA): TGTGCCAGCAGCTTAGTTTCCCTACGGCTAGCAACTAATGAAAAACTGTTTTTT. This sequence encodes CASSLVSLRLATNEKLFF.

This chain uses TRBV11-1 with TRBJ2-7; TRBD1 agrees at 8 bases. J was trimmed by 0 bases and V by 8 bases; bases with no gene match: 12. The CDR3 sequence is 16 residues long. Germline V gene data show CDR1 as SGHAT and CDR2 as FQDESV (reference sequence). DNA for the CDR3: TGTGCCAGCGGACTAATCGACAGGGGTCCCTCCTACGAGCAGTACTTC. It specifies CASGLIDRGPSYEQYF.

This clone has more than one count but fewer than ten. This sequence joins TRBV4-1 and TRBJ1-3, with D unclear. The germline gives CDR1 MGHRA, CDR2 YSYEKL. The CDR3 runs 14 residues. V was clipped by 7 bases and J by 0 bases, with 10 bases between them. DNA of the CDR3: TGCGCCAGCATGGAGGGAGACTCTGGAAACACCATATATTTT. Translated, it gives CASMEGDSGNTIYF.

The rearrangement links TRBV4-3 to TRBJ2-7; possibly TRBD2 for D (6 bases). V was cut by 1 base and J by 2 bases, with 12 bases left in between. The CDR3 is made up of 15 amino acids. The germline gives CDR1 LGHNA, CDR2 YSLEER. The CDR3 DNA sequence: TGCGCCAGCAGCCAAGTCGGCCCGGGGGCCTACGAGCAGTACTTC. It codes for CASSQVGPGAYEQYF.

This clone was recorded a few times. V gene TRBV19 combines with J gene TRBJ1-2; possible D gene TRBD1, 5 bases. The ends were cut back, 9 bases at V and 4 bases at J, with 15 bases in the middle. Germline V lookup: CDR1 LNHDA, CDR2 SQIVND (reference sequence). The CDR3 spans 13 residues. CDR3 sequence (DNA): TGTGCCAGGGCCTTACTTGGGGCCTATGGCTACACCTTC. It translates to CARALLGAYGYTF.

The chain joins TRBV5-1 to TRBJ2-3; possibly TRBD2 for D (7 bases). With 4 bases removed from V and 2 bases from J, the gap between germline ends came to 17 bases. The CDR3 extends over 16 amino acids. Germline V CDR1 and CDR2: SGHRS, YFSETQ. CDR3 coding DNA: TGCGCCAGCAGCCCTTATAGAGGGGGGGACACAGATACGCAGTATTTT. It encodes CASSPYRGGDTDTQYF.

This sequence joins TRBV11-2 and TRBJ2-7; D gene ambiguous. The CDR3 loop spans 14 amino acids. CDR1 SGHAT and CDR2 FQNNGV come from the germline V gene. With 1 base removed from V and 0 bases from J, the gap between germline ends came to 7 bases. CDR3 loop: CASSLGPVSYEQYF. The CDR3 DNA reads as TGTGCCAGCAGCTTAGGCCCGGTCTCCTACGAGCAGTACTTC.

The gene calls are TRBV2 and TRBJ2-1; 8 nucleotides line up with TRBD2. With 5 bases clipped from V and 5 bases from J, the junction kept 11 bases outside the gene matches. Germline V gene lookup returns CDR1 SNHLY and CDR2 FYNNEI. CDR3 length: 16 amino acids. As DNA, the CDR3 is TGTGCCAGCAGTAACAGTAGGGCGGGGGGAGACAATGAGCAGTTCTTC. Encoded protein: CASSNSRAGGDNEQFF.

V is TRBV18 and J is TRBJ2-7, with D perhaps matching TRBD2 (5 bases). The CDR3 contains 12 residues. Per germline, CDR1 KGHSH and CDR2 LQKENI. CDR3 in DNA: TGTGCGGTGGCGGGTAGCTCCTACGAGCAGTACTTC. Translated: CAVAGSSYEQYF.

The V and J genes are TRBV4-1 and TRBJ2-1, with 7 positions matching TRBD1. The CDR3 is 17 amino acids. V gave up 6 bases and J gave up 7 bases; unmatched junction bases: 18. The germline V gene has CDR1 MGHRA and CDR2 YSYEKL. The CDR3 region is CASRASGLQGSGNEQFF. The CDR3 nucleotides read TGCGCCAGCAGGGCAAGCGGCCTACAGGGGTCAGGGAATGAGCAGTTCTTC.

The chain is built from TRBV27 and TRBJ2-1; TRBD2 agrees at 9 bases. The junction had 6 bases not matched to a gene; V was cut back by 0 bases and J by 3 bases. The length of the CDR3 is 17 residues. Germline V CDR1 and CDR2: MNHEY, SMNVEV (reference sequence). CDR3 sequence: CASSLSASSGVYNEQFF. CDR3 coding DNA: TGTGCCAGCAGTTTATCGGCCTCTAGCGGGGTCTACAATGAGCAGTTCTTC.

The chain combines TRBV14 with TRBJ1-1; no reliable D call. Deletions cut 4 bases from V and 4 bases from J, with 7 bases between. Looked up from germline, CDR1 is SGHDN and CDR2 is FVKESK. The CDR3 extends over 12 amino acids. The DNA of the CDR3 is TGTGCCAGCAGCCGGAGTTTCACTGAAGCTTTCTTT. This translates into CASSRSFTEAFF. Looking up the rest from reference TRBV14 and TRBJ1-1 gives the full variable domain: EAGVTQFPSHSVIEKGQTVTLRCDPISGHDNLYWYRRVMGKEIKFLLHFVKESKQDESGMPNNRFLAERTGGTYSTLKVQPAELEDSGVYFCASSRSFTEAFFGQGTRLTVV.